These 9 T cell receptor beta chains came from one sample sequenced in a study of long-term antiretroviral therapy in people with HIV. Investigators performed immunoSEQ version v3.0 at survey level. This table comes from immunoSEQ multiplex PCR, and its TCRdb copy is limited to in-frame clones, with some not included. Among about 30,000 clones listed, 78% were seen once. Sequencing was performed on unsorted PBMCs, taken 1.5 years before starting antiretroviral therapy. These receptor sequences come from a man in his late teens or twenties with HIV.

This clone is a singleton in its sample. The J gene is TRBJ2-6, the V gene TRBV2; D is ambiguous. Trimming removed 4 bases at V and 0 bases at J, with 7 bases between. This CDR3 has 15 residues. Germline loops: CDR1 SNHLY, CDR2 FYNNEI. The chain's CDR3 is CASSAQISGANVLTF. The DNA for the CDR3 is TGTGCCAGCAGTGCGCAAATCTCTGGGGCCAACGTCCTGACTTTC.

The chain employs TRBV15 and TRBJ1-1; D is possibly TRBD1 (5 bases). This CDR3 contains 15 residues. V was clipped by 5 bases and J by 9 bases, with 22 bases between them. Per the germline V gene, CDR1 is LNHNV and CDR2 is YYDKDF (reference sequence). The CDR3 DNA sequence: TGTGCCACCAGCCCAATGGGGGGGGACTCCCCTCAAGCTTTCTTT. Translating gives CATSPMGGDSPQAFF. The full variable domain, completed using reference TRBV15 and TRBJ1-1, is DAMVIQNPRYQVTQFGKPVTLSCSQTLNHNVMYWYQQKSSQAPKLLFHYYDKDFNNEADTPDNFQSRRPNTSFCFLDIRSPGLGDTAMYLCATSPMGGDSPQAFFGQGTRLTVV.

Comments on this clone: This specimen includes other DNA sequences encoding the same CDR3. The V call is TRBV10-1, the J call TRBJ2-1, with D unclear. Germline CDR1 WNHNN, CDR2 SYGVQD (reference sequence). V dropped 3 bases and J dropped 0 bases, with 3 bases sitting between them. The CDR3 is made up of 13 amino acids. The CDR3 reads CASSDSSYNEQFF. The CDR3 DNA reads as TGCGCCAGCAGTGATAGCTCCTACAATGAGCAGTTCTTC.

The rearrangement links TRBV7-9 to TRBJ1-2; possible D gene TRBD1, 5 bases. CDR1 and CDR2 (germline): SEHNR, FQNEAQ (reference sequence). V was cut by 5 bases and J by 6 bases, with 16 bases left in between. CDR3 size: 14 residues. CDR3 protein: CASSGGGSWHGYTF. The CDR3 DNA reads TGTGCCAGCAGCGGGGGGGGGAGTTGGCATGGCTACACCTTC. The complete variable domain, with remaining parts taken from reference TRBV7-9 and TRBJ1-2, reads DTGVSQNPRHKITKRGQNVTFRCDPISEHNRLYWYRQTLGQGPEFLTYFQNEAQLEKSRLLSDRFSAERPKGSFSTLEIQRTEQGDSAMYLCASSGGGSWHGYTFGSGTRLTVV.

A word on this clone: This may be a read error: a much more frequent sequence differs by one nucleotide. Other DNA sequences in this specimen translate into the identical CDR3. The chain joins TRBV10-1 to TRBJ2-1, with D possibly TRBD1 on 6 matching bases. V was shortened by 6 bases and J by 3 bases, with 9 bases between the two germline ends. CDR1 WNHNN and CDR2 SYGVQD come from the germline V gene (reference sequence). This CDR3 is 13 amino acids long. CDR3 loop: CASSEDSYNEQFF. For the CDR3, the DNA is TGCGCCAGCAGCGAGGACAGCTACAATGAGCAGTTCTTC.

This clone has a single count. The rearrangement joins TRBV5-4 to TRBJ2-7, with D uncertain. This CDR3 has 14 residues. Germline CDR1 reads SGHNT; CDR2 reads YYREEE (reference sequence). V dropped 0 bases and J dropped 5 bases, with 12 bases sitting between them. DNA for the CDR3: TGTGCCAGCAGCTTGGAGGTCGCTAGTAACGAGCAGTACTTC. This encodes CASSLEVASNEQYF.

The rearrangement links TRBV6-5 to TRBJ1-1; D ambiguous. The CDR3 runs to 13 residues. CDR1 is MNHEY, CDR2 SVGAGI, per germline. Trimming cost V 6 bases and J 4 bases, with 12 bases left between them. The CDR3 sequence is CASRALRVTEAFF. CDR3 nucleotide sequence: TGTGCCAGCAGGGCCCTGAGGGTCACTGAAGCTTTCTTT.

This chain uses TRBV14 with TRBJ2-7; D is uncertain. Germline loops: CDR1 SGHDN, CDR2 FVKESK. Trimming took off 3 bases at V and 0 bases at J, with 0 bases between the two ends. CDR3 size: 11 residues. DNA of the CDR3: TGTGCCAGCAGCCACTCCTACGAGCAGTACTTC. The encoded protein is CASSHSYEQYF.

This sequence joins TRBV30 and TRBJ1-1; TRBD1 is a possible D gene (6 bases). Germline V lookup: CDR1 GTSNPN, CDR2 SVGIG (reference sequence). The length of the CDR3 is 15 residues. The germline V and J ends were trimmed by 0 bases and 1 base, with 12 bases remaining between them. The CDR3 DNA reads as TGTGCCTGGAGTGTTAGGGGGTGGAGGAACACTGAAGCTTTCTTT. It codes for CAWSVRGWRNTEAFF.